This TCR beta chain is from a study of neurological immune-mediated disorders. As for the study in general: There were around 34 multiple sclerosis patients. Of these, roughly 31 had relapsing-remitting MS and 3 had secondary progressive MS.

V was pared by 0 bases and J by 4 bases, with 12 bases between. Germline CDR1 and CDR2: DFQATT and SNEGSKA (reference sequence). CDR3 size: 15 residues. TCRdb itself ran the 5' RACE reads through MiXCR, one entry per CDR3 protein. The sample holds roughly 70,000 distinct CDR3 sequences, less than 4% seen once. The sample holds many counts of this clonotype. This TCR derives from a man aged 25 to 45 with multiple sclerosis. This chain uses TRBV20-1 with TRBJ1-4; D ambiguous. Sequencing input: PBMCs. CDR3 region: CSARDHGQDNEKLFF. The CDR3 coding sequence is TGCAGTGCTAGAGATCATGGGCAGGATAATGAAAAACTGTTTTTT.